This entry concerns a single T cell receptor beta chain. This clone came up once. Its antigen target is currently unknown. No quality values exist for individual bases; no much larger clone is one base distant. The data were taken from a study of blood T cell repertoires in COVID-19 (dated by TCRdb to 2020 to 2022). Broadly, across the study: Samples covering the acute and convalescent phases of COVID-19 were provided by collaborators in the United States, Italy and Spain. The prospective study material was composed of cDNA or gDNA derived from T cells, B-cell-depleted T cells, or PBMCs. The dataset comprised deeply sampled blood TCRbeta repertoires from subjects exposed to, actively infected with, or recovered from COVID-19. The repertoires were made available in a free public database intended to serve as a resource for research on the immune response to SARS-CoV-2. Samples were obtained from the ongoing ImmuneRACE study (first 160 participants) and from 1,200 or so subjects provided by 6 global collaborators. A de-identified subject ID, COVID-19 status, age in years and sex were almost always included in the sample metadata. Where available, HLA class I and class II types were obtained from metadata supplied by the sample provider rather than from assay-based typing.

The germline V gene (reference sequence) provides CDR1 MNHEY and CDR2 SMNVEV. The V end gives up 4 bases and the J end 3 bases, leaving 7 bases in the junction not matched to a gene. Measured from the cysteine to the phenylalanine, the CDR3 is 16 residues long. The sequence is cut down to CDR3 DNA, 48 bases in frame from base 1. Each collaborating institution followed its own protocols to collect whole blood in K2EDTA tubes. For TCRbeta analysis, collaborator samples were shipped as frozen whole blood, as isolated PBMCs, or as DNA extracted from either sample type. TCRbeta CDR3 regions were amplified from genomic DNA by means of the immunoSEQ Assay, a bias-controlled multiplex PCR. The authors' analysis ran thus. The number of nucleated cells in each sample was estimated from the amplification of reference gene primers within the assay. To quantify the absolute abundance of each unique TCRbeta CDR3 rearrangement, sequence reads were collapsed and filtered. For each sample, productive Simpson clonality was calculated by taking the square root of Simpson's diversity index across productive rearrangements. As stored in TCRdb, this immuneACCESS dataset retains in-frame rearrangements with V and J assigned. A fraction of the clones does not appear; measured against another copy, unresolved V genes explain less than half of the discrepancy, and the remainder lacks a known reason. The D gene and trimming were derived from the DNA, and the V and J assignments and clone size from that table. Within this sample are roughly 16,000 clones, with 89% of them counted one time only. The ten biggest clones cover approximately 10% of the sample.

What the work shows at the level of the full study, not this receptor alone: The amount of clinical and demographic metadata varied by source and participant and was provided uncurated.

The chain couples TRBV27 to TRBJ1-4; TRBD1 matches 8 bases in the middle. The source material was peripheral blood. This TCR derives from an older man with acute or convalescent COVID-19. In nucleotide form, the sequence is TGTGCCAGCAGTTCCGTGCCCAGGGGGCCTAATGAAAAACTGTTTTTT. This gives the protein CASSSVPRGPNEKLFF. With the rest looked up from the reference TRBV27 and TRBJ1-4 genes rather than sequenced, the full variable domain is EAQVTQNPRYLITVTGKKLTVTCSQNMNHEYMSWYRQDPGLGLRQIYYSMNVEVTDKGDVPEGYKVSRKEKRNFPLILESPSPNQTSLYFCASSSVPRGPNEKLFFGSGTQLSVL.